Below are 31 T cell receptor beta chains sequenced from a single sample in a study of early T cells in non-severe SARS-CoV-2 infection (dated by TCRdb to about 2021). Library preparation used 5' RACE. TCRdb records NextSeq 500 as the sequencer. The raw public reads went through TCRdb reprocessing: fastp at Q25, MiXCR clone calling, in-frame beta chains kept. Rows matching on CDR3 protein sequence are summarized as one entry with the most common DNA and genes. The sample contains about 83,000 distinct CDR3 sequences, around 9.3% of them found a single time. The ten largest clones capture 7% to 9% of the sample. Here the sequenced sample was whole blood, taken at baseline. Receptors originate from an adult who was a healthcare worker with PCR-confirmed SARS-CoV-2 infection or an uninfected control (not recorded which).

This clonotype was seen a few times. This chain joins TRBV28 and TRBJ1-2; no firm D call. CDR3 length equals 13 residues. Germline assignment: CDR1 MDHEN and CDR2 SYDVKM. Trimming took 3 bases from V and 0 from J, leaving 5 bases between them. The CDR3 DNA sequence: TGTGCCAGCAGTTTCTCAACTAACTATGGCTACACCTTC. Translation: CASSFSTNYGYTF.

This clonotype was seen ten or more times. The chain links TRBV28 to TRBJ2-7; perhaps TRBD2 as D (7 bases). Trimming removed 11 bases from V and 1 base from J, with 15 bases in between. The CDR3 extends over 13 amino acids. CDR1 is MDHEN and CDR2 is SYDVKM in the germline V gene. CDR3 residues: CASLQGGSYEQYF. The CDR3 nucleotides are TGTGCCTCCCTACAGGGAGGGTCCTACGAGCAGTACTTC. Full variable domain (remainder filled in from reference TRBV28 and TRBJ2-7): DVKVTQSSRYLVKRTGEKVFLECVQDMDHENMFWYRQDPGLGLRLIYFSYDVKMKEKGDIPEGYSVSREKKERFSLILESASTNQTSMYLCASLQGGSYEQYFGPGTRLTVT.

This clonotype was seen only a few times. The J gene is TRBJ2-1, the V gene TRBV2; tentatively, D is TRBD2 (6 bases). From germline, CDR1 is SNHLY and CDR2 FYNNEI. V was pared by 6 bases and J by 10 bases, with 16 bases between. CDR3 length equals 13 residues. As DNA, the CDR3 is TGTGCCAGCAGCTGGGAGGTCATGAGCGAGCAGTTCTTC. Encoded protein: CASSWEVMSEQFF.

This clonotype was recorded a few times. One junction end disagrees with the germline gene, perhaps due to a read error. The rearrangement links TRBV7-6 to TRBJ1-3; D is uncertain. Germline V gene sequence: CDR1 SGHVS, CDR2 FNYEAQ. The CDR3 runs 16 residues. The CDR3 DNA is TGTGCCAGCAGCTTAGCCGACGGAACCTCTGAAAACACCATATATTTT. Its translation: CASSLADGTSENTIYF.

For this clonotype: The CDR3 ends on some other residue instead of the conserved phenylalanine or tryptophan, so this is likely a read error. It is unclear where the CDR3 begins or ends on the DNA, so no DNA is shown, and the CDR3 is as TCRdb lists it. The chain links TRBV3-1 to TRBJ2-1; the table calls TRBD1, which could not be checked here. Germline CDR1 and CDR2: LGHDT and YNNKEL (reference sequence). The CDR3 has 13 amino acids, counting both end residues. Here the CDR3 reads CASSQGPGQGFSY.

A few counts support this clonotype. The chain has TRBV7-9 and TRBJ2-3; no reliable D call. The germline V gene encodes CDR1 SEHNR and CDR2 FQNEAQ (reference sequence). The V and J ends lost 5 bases and 7 bases respectively, with 13 bases between them. This CDR3 is built from 13 residues. The CDR3 protein is CASSHPLDNTQYF. Written as DNA, the CDR3 is TGTGCCAGCAGCCATCCCTTAGACAATACGCAGTATTTT.

The V and J genes are TRBV23-1 and TRBJ2-7; TRBD2 matches at 8 bases. TRBV23-1 belongs to the ORF category, with a function that is uncertain. The CDR3 runs 21 residues. The junction had 29 bases not matched to a gene; V was cut back by 7 bases and J by 3 bases. The CDR3 DNA is TGCGCCAGCACCTTCACCCTTCGGGGCAGTAAAATGGTAGCGGGAAACTACGAGCAGTACTTC. Its translation is CASTFTLRGSKMVAGNYEQYF.

The gene calls are TRBV12-3 or TRBV12-4 and TRBJ1-5; D gene uncertain. Trimming took off 5 bases at V and 9 bases at J, with 20 bases between the two ends. This CDR3 spans 15 amino acids. This CDR3 is CASSHTAPREGPQHF. CDR3 DNA sequence: TGTGCCAGCAGTCACACGGCGCCCCGCGAGGGGCCCCAGCATTTT.

The rearrangement joins TRBV15 to TRBJ2-7; 10 nucleotides align to TRBD2. CDR3 length: 13 amino acids. V shed 9 bases, J shed 3 bases, and the junction held 5 bases outside the gene matches. Germline V CDR1 and CDR2: LNHNV, YYDKDF (reference sequence). CDR3 in amino acids: CATSAGGDYEQYF. CDR3 DNA sequence: TGTGCCACGTCAGCGGGAGGGGACTACGAGCAGTACTTC. The full variable domain, with the rest looked up from reference TRBV15 and TRBJ2-7, is DAMVIQNPRYQVTQFGKPVTLSCSQTLNHNVMYWYQQKSSQAPKLLFHYYDKDFNNEADTPDNFQSRRPNTSFCFLDIRSPGLGDTAMYLCATSAGGDYEQYFGPGTRLTVT.

The chain is built from TRBV6-1 and TRBJ2-4; no definite D call. V was cut by 7 bases and J by 0 bases, with 16 bases left in between. This CDR3 comprises 16 residues. The germline CDR1 and CDR2 sequences are MNHNS and SASEGT. CDR3 protein: CASTRDPAGAKNIQYF. CDR3 DNA sequence: TGTGCCAGCACCCGCGACCCCGCCGGAGCCAAAAACATTCAGTACTTC.

This clonotype occurred a few times. The V call is TRBV12-3 or TRBV12-4, the J call TRBJ2-7, with TRBD2 matching over 7 bases. The J segment lost 12 bases and the V segment lost 4 bases, leaving 9 bases of the junction unmatched. The CDR3 length is 12 residues. In nucleotides, the CDR3 is TGTGCCAGCAGTTGGGAGCGGGAAGATCTGTACTTC. Its translation is CASSWEREDLYF.

In its sample, this clonotype was seen a few times. The chain combines TRBV20-1 with TRBJ2-3, with 7 bases matching TRBD2. This CDR3 comprises 15 residues. Germline V gene sequence: CDR1 DFQATT, CDR2 SNEGSKA (reference sequence). The V segment lost 6 bases and the J segment 2 bases; nucleotides outside the gene matches: 11. The CDR3 DNA reads TGCAGTGCCCCACTAGCGAGTAGTACCACAGATACGCAGTATTTT. Its translation: CSAPLASSTTDTQYF.

This clonotype has a count of ten or more. V gene TRBV7-9 combines with J gene TRBJ2-1; 8 positions agree with TRBD2. Trimming removed 3 bases from V and 2 bases from J; junction bases left unmatched: 9. CDR1 and CDR2 from the germline V gene are SEHNR and FQNEAQ (reference sequence). CDR3 length equals 17 residues. The CDR3 DNA reads TGTGCCAGCAGCTTCCGTGTCGGCGGGAGGACCTACAATGAGCAGTTCTTC. Translating gives CASSFRVGGRTYNEQFF. The full variable domain, completed using reference TRBV7-9 and TRBJ2-1, is DTGVSQNPRHKITKRGQNVTFRCDPISEHNRLYWYRQTLGQGPEFLTYFQNEAQLEKSRLLSDRFSAERPKGSFSTLEIQRTEQGDSAMYLCASSFRVGGRTYNEQFFGPGTRLTVL.

This clonotype was seen ten or more times. The J gene is TRBJ2-7, the V gene TRBV2; D gene uncertain. V lost 6 bases and J lost 2, with 14 bases in between. The CDR3 is made up of 14 amino acids. Germline CDR1 reads SNHLY; CDR2 reads FYNNEI. CDR3 region: CASSSGPEPYEQYF. The DNA of the CDR3 is TGTGCCAGCAGCTCAGGACCCGAGCCCTACGAGCAGTACTTC. The whole variable domain, filled in from reference TRBV2 and TRBJ2-7, reads EPEVTQTPSHQVTQMGQEVILRCVPISNHLYFYWYRQILGQKVEFLVSFYNNEISEKSEIFDDQFSVERPDGSNFTLKIRSTKLEDSAMYFCASSSGPEPYEQYFGPGTRLTVT.

This clonotype came up a few times. The V gene is TRBV7-8, the J gene TRBJ2-3, with 7 bases fitting TRBD2. CDR3 size: 16 residues. CDR1 SGHVS and CDR2 FQNEAQ come from the germline V gene. J lost 3 bases, V lost 3 bases, and 9 bases had no gene match. The DNA for the CDR3 is TGTGCCAGCAGCTTTAGGGAGGGCCGAGATACAGATACGCAGTATTTT. It translates to CASSFREGRDTDTQYF.

This clonotype has a handful of counts. V gene TRBV12-3 or TRBV12-4 combines with J gene TRBJ2-3; 14 nucleotides align to TRBD2. V dropped 4 bases and J dropped 3; count of bases not matched to a gene: 6. The CDR3 runs to 17 residues. DNA for the CDR3: TGTGCCAGCAGTTCCCGGGGACTAGCGGGAGATACAGATACGCAGTATTTT. Encoded protein: CASSSRGLAGDTDTQYF.

This clonotype was observed many times. The rearrangement uses TRBV19 and TRBJ1-1, with D uncertain. The CDR3 is 12 residues long. Germline lookup yields CDR1 LNHDA and CDR2 SQIVND (reference sequence). Trimming removed 4 bases at V and 10 bases at J, with 13 bases between. In DNA, the CDR3 is TGTGCCAGTAGTAATTCGGCTTGGGGAGCTTTCTTT. Protein product: CASSNSAWGAFF.

This clonotype has just a few counts. This chain links TRBV12-3 or TRBV12-4 with TRBJ1-5; 7 bases agree with TRBD1. The CDR3 contains 12 residues. V shed 5 bases and J 5 bases; nucleotides not matched to a gene: 0. CDR3 bases: TGTGCCAGCAGTACAGGGGATCAGCCCCAGCATTTT. It yields the protein CASSTGDQPQHF.

This clonotype was found many times. V is TRBV4-2 and J is TRBJ1-1; 7 nucleotides align to TRBD1. J lost 5 bases, V lost 1 base, and 7 bases had no gene match. CDR3 length: 15 residues. The germline CDR1 and CDR2 sequences are LGHNA and YNFKEQ. The CDR3 loop is CASSQGRTGGTEAFF. As DNA, the CDR3 is TGTGCCAGCAGCCAAGGTAGGACAGGTGGAACTGAAGCTTTCTTT.

The chain carries TRBV7-2 and TRBJ2-2, with D unresolved. The CDR3 totals 16 residues. Deletions cut 1 base from V and 0 bases from J, with 9 bases between. Germline lookup yields CDR1 SGHTA and CDR2 FQGNSA. CDR3 in DNA: TGTGCCAGCAGCTTAGAGGGCGGATCGAACACCGGGGAGCTGTTTTTT. It translates to CASSLEGGSNTGELFF.

This clonotype was detected ten times or more. The CDR3 sequence: CAVREGVIAGRYEQYF. Here the CDR3 DNA reads TGTGCCGTAAGGGAGGGTGTTATAGCGGGGCGATACGAGCAGTACTTC. The chain combines TRBV10-3 with TRBJ2-7; 8 bases are shared with TRBD2. V gave up 11 bases and J gave up 4 bases; unmatched junction bases: 19. Germline CDR1 and CDR2: ENHRY and SYGVKD. CDR3 length: 16 amino acids.

Ten or more counts support this clonotype. The CDR3 region has the DNA TGTGCCAGCAGCTTCGGCAGCGTAAATGAAAAACTGTTTTTT. This sequence encodes CASSFGSVNEKLFF. This chain links TRBV11-2 with TRBJ1-4; no clear D gene. The CDR3 has 14 amino acids. CDR1 SGHAT and CDR2 FQNNGV come from the germline V gene. Trimming took off 3 bases at V and 5 bases at J, with 10 bases between the two ends. Combining the CDR3 with reference TRBV11-2 and TRBJ1-4 gives the whole variable domain EAGVAQSPRYKIIEKRQSVAFWCNPISGHATLYWYQQILGQGPKLLIQFQNNGVVDDSQLPKDRFSAERLKGVDSTLKIQPAKLEDSAVYLCASSFGSVNEKLFFGSGTQLSVL.

The CDR3 nucleotides read TGTGCCAGCAGTCACACAGATACGCAGTATTTT. It specifies CASSHTDTQYF. This chain joins TRBV6-2 or TRBV6-3 and TRBJ2-3; D gene uncertain. CDR3 size: 11 residues. V was pared by 5 bases and J by 2 bases, with 2 bases between. CDR1 and CDR2 (germline): MNHEY, SVGEGT.

This clonotype was detected ten times or more. V and J are TRBV7-9 and TRBJ1-1; D is ambiguous. CDR1 is SEHNR and CDR2 is FQNEAQ in the germline V gene (reference sequence). V gave up 3 bases and J gave up 3 bases, with 8 bases separating them. The CDR3 is made up of 13 amino acids. The CDR3 nucleotides read TGTGCCAGCAGCTTGGACCACGACACTGAAGCTTTCTTT. It is translated as CASSLDHDTEAFF.

This clonotype was recorded many times. J is TRBJ2-3 and V is TRBV20-1; the D gene could be TRBD1 or TRBD2 (5 bases each). This CDR3 comprises 15 residues. Between the trimmed V and J ends, which lost 6 bases and 2 bases, there was a span of 18 bases. CDR1 and CDR2 from the germline V gene are DFQATT and SNEGSKA (reference sequence). CDR3 sequence: CSAEEPGPPTDTQYF. CDR3 DNA: TGCAGTGCGGAAGAACCGGGACCCCCCACAGATACGCAGTATTTT.

At least ten counts were recorded for this clonotype. The rearrangement joins TRBV20-1 to TRBJ2-1, with 10 bases that match TRBD2. This CDR3 comprises 15 residues. The V gene's germline CDR1 is DFQATT and CDR2 SNEGSKA (reference sequence). After removal of 1 base from V and 5 bases from J, the junction contained 5 bases not matched to a gene. CDR3: CSARGLAGVHNEQFF. The CDR3 nucleotides read TGCAGTGCTAGAGGGCTAGCGGGAGTTCACAATGAGCAGTTCTTC.

This chain connects TRBV13 to TRBJ2-7; no definite D call. The CDR3 length is 13 residues. Germline values: CDR1 PRHDT, CDR2 FYEKMQ (reference sequence). The ends were cut back, 10 bases at V and 10 bases at J, with 23 bases in the middle. The CDR3 protein is CAIPASPRPIQYF. The CDR3 coding sequence is TGTGCCATCCCGGCTAGTCCGCGTCCGATTCAGTACTTC.

This chain joins TRBV28 and TRBJ1-4; no clear D. The CDR3 sequence is 12 residues long. CDR1 and CDR2 from the germline V gene are MDHEN and SYDVKM. V was clipped by 4 bases and J by 5 bases, with 5 bases between them. CDR3 loop: CASSSSNEKLFF. DNA of the CDR3: TGTGCCAGCAGTTCCTCGAATGAAAAACTGTTTTTT.

This clonotype was observed a few times. The rearrangement links TRBV6-6 to TRBJ2-7; D remains ambiguous. CDR3 length: 13 residues. The V gene's germline CDR1 is MNHNY and CDR2 SVGAGI (reference sequence). Trimming pared 6 bases from V and 1 base from J, leaving 10 bases between. The CDR3 nucleotides read TGTGCCAGCAGATCCGGGTGGTCCTACGAGCAGTACTTC. Protein product: CASRSGWSYEQYF.

CDR3 DNA: TGCGCCAGCAGCTTCCTGGACCTATCCTACGAGCAGTACTTC. Translated, it gives CASSFLDLSYEQYF. V is TRBV5-1 and J is TRBJ2-7; the D is unclear. The CDR3 has 14 residues. Germline V gene sequence: CDR1 SGHRS, CDR2 YFSETQ. Deletions cut 2 bases from V and 1 base from J, with 10 bases between.

This clonotype was seen a few times. The chain links TRBV12-3 or TRBV12-4 to TRBJ2-5; a weak D match, TRBD2 (6 bases). There are 16 residues in the CDR3. V lost 5 bases and J lost 5, with 21 bases in between. The CDR3 DNA follows: TGTGCCAGCAGTGGAGGTCTTACTAGCTTCGGTGAGACCCAGTACTTC. Translation: CASSGGLTSFGETQYF.